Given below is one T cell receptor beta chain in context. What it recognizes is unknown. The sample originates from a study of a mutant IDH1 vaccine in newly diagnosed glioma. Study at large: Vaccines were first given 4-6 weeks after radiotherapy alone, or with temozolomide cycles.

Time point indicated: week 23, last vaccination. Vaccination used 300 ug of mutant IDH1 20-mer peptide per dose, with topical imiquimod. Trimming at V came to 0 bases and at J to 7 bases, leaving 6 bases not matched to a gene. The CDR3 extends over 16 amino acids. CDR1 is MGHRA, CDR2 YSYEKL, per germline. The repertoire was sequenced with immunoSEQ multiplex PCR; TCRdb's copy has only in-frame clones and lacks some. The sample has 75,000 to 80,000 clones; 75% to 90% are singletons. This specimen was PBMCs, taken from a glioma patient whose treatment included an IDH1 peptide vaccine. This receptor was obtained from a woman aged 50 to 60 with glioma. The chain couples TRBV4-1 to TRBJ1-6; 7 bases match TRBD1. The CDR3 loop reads CASSQDLGQPNSPLHF. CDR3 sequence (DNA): TGCGCCAGCAGCCAAGATCTGGGACAGCCCAATTCACCCCTCCACTTT.